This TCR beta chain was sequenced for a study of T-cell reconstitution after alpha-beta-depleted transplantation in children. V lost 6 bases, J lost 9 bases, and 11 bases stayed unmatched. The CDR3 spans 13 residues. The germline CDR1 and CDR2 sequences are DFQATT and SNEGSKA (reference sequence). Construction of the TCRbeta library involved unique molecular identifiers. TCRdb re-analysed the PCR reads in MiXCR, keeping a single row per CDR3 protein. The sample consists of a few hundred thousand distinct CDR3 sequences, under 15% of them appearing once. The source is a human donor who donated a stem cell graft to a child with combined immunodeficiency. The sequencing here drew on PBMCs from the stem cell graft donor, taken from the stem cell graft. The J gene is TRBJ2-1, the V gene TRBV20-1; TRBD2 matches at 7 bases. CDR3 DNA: TGCAGTGCCAGGAGGGGAGGGCCCAGTGAGCAGTTCTTC. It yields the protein CSARRGGPSEQFF.